One sample yielded the 8 T cell receptor beta chains listed below, sequenced in a study of a mutant IDH1 vaccine in newly diagnosed glioma. Time point indicated: week 11, during vaccination. In every dose of vaccine, 300 ug of mutant IDH1 20-mer peptide was given alongside topical imiquimod. Their antigens remain unidentified. Sequencing used immunoSEQ multiplex PCR; TCRdb keeps in-frame clones, though not all of them. The table shows roughly 120,000 clones, with about 82% occurring only once. Sequenced material: PBMCs, taken from a glioma patient whose treatment included an IDH1 peptide vaccine. The receptor source for this set is a man aged 35 to 55 with glioma.

The sample holds a few counts of this clone. This chain connects TRBV27 to TRBJ1-5; D possibly corresponds to TRBD1 (6 bases). CDR1 MNHEY and CDR2 SMNVEV come from the germline V gene (reference sequence). The V and J ends lost 3 bases and 5 bases respectively, with 8 bases between them. The CDR3 has 13 amino acids. CDR3: CASSFGGHQPQHF. The CDR3, as DNA: TGTGCCAGCAGTTTTGGGGGGCATCAGCCCCAGCATTTT.

This rearrangement joins TRBV30 to TRBJ1-5; 7 nucleotides match TRBD1. The CDR3 covers 14 residues. Germline CDR1 reads GTSNPN; CDR2 reads SVGIG (reference sequence). The V and J ends lost 3 bases and 3 bases, in that order; junction bases with no gene match: 5. The CDR3 loop reads CAWRGTGDNQPQHF. In DNA form, the CDR3 reads TGTGCCTGGAGAGGTACAGGGGACAATCAGCCCCAGCATTTT.

V and J are TRBV28 and TRBJ1-4, with 9 bases that match TRBD1. The CDR3 has 18 residues. Germline-derived CDR1 and CDR2 are MDHEN and SYDVKM. Losses at the gene ends were 4 bases for V and 4 bases for J; bases not matched to a gene: 13. This CDR3 is CASSSSRANRGHNEKLFF. For the CDR3, the DNA is TGTGCCAGCAGTTCGTCGCGGGCCAACAGGGGGCATAATGAAAAACTGTTTTTT. Full variable domain (rest looked up from reference TRBV28 and TRBJ1-4): DVKVTQSSRYLVKRTGEKVFLECVQDMDHENMFWYRQDPGLGLRLIYFSYDVKMKEKGDIPEGYSVSREKKERFSLILESASTNQTSMYLCASSSSRANRGHNEKLFFGSGTQLSVL.

This clone was observed a few times. V usage is TRBV7-9 and J usage is TRBJ1-2, with D perhaps TRBD1 (6 bases). Germline V gives CDR1 SEHNR, CDR2 FQNEAQ (reference sequence). This CDR3 has 12 residues. V gave up 5 bases and J gave up 4 bases, with 8 bases separating them. The CDR3 region is CASSMDSYGYTF. The CDR3 DNA reads TGTGCCAGCAGCATGGACAGCTATGGCTACACCTTC.

In this sample, this clone turned up once. The chain combines TRBV6-6 with TRBJ1-1; no clear D. CDR1 is MNHNY and CDR2 is SVGAGI in the germline V gene (reference sequence). CDR3 length equals 14 residues. The V gene lost 4 bases and the J gene lost 1 base, with 10 bases spanning the gap. CDR3 amino acids: CASSFGGPNTEAFF. Here the CDR3 DNA reads TGTGCCAGCAGTTTCGGCGGGCCGAACACTGAAGCTTTCTTT.

V usage is TRBV10-3 and J usage is TRBJ2-7, with TRBD2 identical over 8 bases. With 6 bases clipped from V and 0 bases from J, the junction kept 4 bases outside the gene matches. This CDR3 contains 14 residues. CDR1 is ENHRY, CDR2 SYGVKD, per germline. CDR3 bases: TGTGCCATCAGCGGACTAGCCAGCTCCTACGAGCAGTACTTC. Translation: CAISGLASSYEQYF.

J is TRBJ2-3 and V is TRBV5-6; D is ambiguous. The CDR3 length is 15 residues. Germline CDR1 reads SGHDT; CDR2 reads YYEEEE. V lost 4 bases to trimming and J lost 2 bases, with 14 bases between them. The CDR3 here is CASSQGPRSTDTQYF. CDR3 nucleotide sequence: TGTGCCAGCAGCCAAGGACCCCGATCCACAGATACGCAGTATTTT.

This clone was seen more than once but under ten times. The V call is TRBV2, the J call TRBJ1-1, with a weak D call TRBD1 (6 bases). V was clipped by 5 bases and J by 6 bases, with 10 bases between them. In germline, CDR1 is SNHLY, CDR2 FYNNEI. This CDR3 spans 12 amino acids. CDR3 loop: CASSYSGAEAFF. The DNA for the CDR3 is TGTGCCAGCAGTTACTCAGGGGCTGAAGCTTTCTTT.